This paragraph reports one T cell receptor beta chain. Antigen specificity is unknown. This sample is part of a study of identifying expanded T cells in peripheral blood. From germline, CDR1 is LNHDA and CDR2 SQIVND (reference sequence). J was trimmed by 6 bases and V by 2 bases; bases with no gene match: 3. This CDR3 region has 14 residues. This table comes from immunoSEQ multiplex PCR, and its TCRdb copy is limited to in-frame clones, with some not included. The sample has some 99,000 clones, 88% seen once. Healthy donors had no documented immune events, such as infections, while sampled. Notes on the study in general: Variance in clone template counts between roughly two-week samples significantly increased with total template count across all healthy donors. Differentially abundant clones: approximately 1.3 between replicates, around 17 at two to three weeks, around 19 at four.

The rearrangement joins TRBV19 to TRBJ1-5; 8 nucleotides line up with TRBD1. Sequenced sample: blood. The sequence derives from a person aged 18 to 75 in good health. The CDR3 nucleotides read TGTGCCAGTAGTATACAGGGGGCTGGTCAGCCCCAGCATTTT. Amino acid sequence: CASSIQGAGQPQHF.